This T cell receptor (beta chain) appears in the sequencing data of a study of cytomegalovirus exposure and HLA in healthy donors. The PCR made use of 60 Vbeta and 13 Jbeta primers. Assay: immunoSEQ multiplex PCR; the TCRdb copy retains only in-frame clones and omits some. The sample includes roughly 130,000 clones, roughly 74% of them seen just once. Of note for this clone: No antigen is known for it.

Findings and caveats of the study: Across all donors, roughly uniform sequencing depth was an assumption of the presence/absence analyses. The authors enumerated 180 or so TCR beta chains as linked to cytomegalovirus. In a later analysis, at a false discovery rate of 0.05, 15,000 to 20,000 TCR beta sequences matched HLA alleles.

This receptor was taken from a woman aged 50 to 65 in good health and CMV-seropositive. The sequencing sample was made of PBMCs.

Written as DNA, the CDR3 is TGTGCCAGCAGCTTAGTCCCGAGCTCTGGAAACACCATATATTTT. This sequence encodes CASSLVPSSGNTIYF. The genes are TRBV13 and TRBJ1-3, with unresolved D. Trimming removed 1 base at V and 0 bases at J, with 7 bases between. This CDR3 is 15 amino acids long. Per germline, CDR1 PRHDT and CDR2 FYEKMQ (reference sequence).